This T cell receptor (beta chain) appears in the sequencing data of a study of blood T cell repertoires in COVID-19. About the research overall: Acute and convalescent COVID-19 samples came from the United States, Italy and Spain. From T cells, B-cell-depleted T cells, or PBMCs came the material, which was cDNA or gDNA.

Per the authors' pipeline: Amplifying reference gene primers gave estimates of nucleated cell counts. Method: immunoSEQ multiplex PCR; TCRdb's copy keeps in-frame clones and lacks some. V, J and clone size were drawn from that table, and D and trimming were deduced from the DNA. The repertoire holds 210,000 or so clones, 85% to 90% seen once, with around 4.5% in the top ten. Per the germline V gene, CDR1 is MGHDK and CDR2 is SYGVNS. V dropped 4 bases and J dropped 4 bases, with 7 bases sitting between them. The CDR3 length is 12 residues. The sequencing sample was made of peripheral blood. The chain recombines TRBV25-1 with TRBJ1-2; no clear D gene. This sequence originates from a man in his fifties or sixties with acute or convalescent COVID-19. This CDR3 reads CASSGPGYGYTF. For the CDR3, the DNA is TGTGCCAGCAGTGGGCCGGGCTATGGCTACACCTTC.